The rows below give T cell receptor beta chains drawn from one sample of a study of blood T cell repertoires in COVID-19. Profiled with immunoSEQ multiplex PCR; TCRdb holds only in-frame clones, not every one. The sample lists fewer than 100,000 clones; over 75% were seen once. Sequenced input: peripheral blood. All receptors derive from a man aged 50-59 years with acute or convalescent COVID-19. The CDR3 runs from the conserved cysteine through the conserved F or W. The order of the fields is CDR3 DNA, CDR3 protein, V gene, clone size, D gene, J gene. The D gene is left open where the match is weak. Not every row has a clone size; where given, it reads once, few, many or a size class.

cdr3_nt: TGCAGTGCAGACCGAGGTGAAGCTTTCTTT
cdr3_aa: CSADRGEAFF
v_call: TRBV20-1
clone_size: NA
d_call: NA
j_call: TRBJ1-1

cdr3_nt: TGTGCCAGCAGCTTGGGGGTTAGCGGGTCGTACGAGCAGTACTTC
cdr3_aa: CASSLGVSGSYEQYF
v_call: TRBV5-4
clone_size: once
d_call: TRBD2
j_call: TRBJ2-7

cdr3_nt: TGTGCCAGCAGCCGATACACCGGGACAGGGGGCTACGAGCAGTACTTC
cdr3_aa: CASSRYTGTGGYEQYF
v_call: TRBV9
clone_size: once
d_call: TRBD1
j_call: TRBJ2-7

cdr3_nt: TGTGCCACCAGTGAGCGGGGGGCGTCCGGGGAGCTGTTTTTT
cdr3_aa: CATSERGASGELFF
v_call: TRBV24-1
clone_size: NA
d_call: TRBD2
j_call: TRBJ2-2

cdr3_nt: TGCAGCGGTGCGGAAATGACTAGCTTTGAGCAGTTCTTC
cdr3_aa: CSGAEMTSFEQFF
v_call: TRBV29-1
clone_size: NA
d_call: TRBD2
j_call: TRBJ2-1

cdr3_nt: TGTGCCAGCTCACCATTGAACGGTAACACTGAAGCTTTCTTT
cdr3_aa: CASSPLNGNTEAFF
v_call: TRBV18
clone_size: NA
d_call: NA
j_call: TRBJ1-1

cdr3_nt: TGTGCCAGCAGCTTAGTAGGGACTAATAGCAATCAGCCCCAGCATTTT
cdr3_aa: CASSLVGTNSNQPQHF
v_call: TRBV7-2
clone_size: NA
d_call: NA
j_call: TRBJ1-5

cdr3_nt: TGCGCCAGCAGCTTCGACAGGGATATGACTGAAGCTTTCTTT
cdr3_aa: CASSFDRDMTEAFF
v_call: TRBV5-1
clone_size: NA
d_call: TRBD1
j_call: TRBJ1-1

cdr3_nt: TGTGCCTGGAGTCCGGGGGGAGGGGCAGAGACCCAGTACTTC
cdr3_aa: CAWSPGGGAETQYF
v_call: TRBV30
clone_size: NA
d_call: TRBD2
j_call: TRBJ2-5

cdr3_nt: TGTGCCAGCAGTGAAGCGTTGGCACAGGGGAGTGAAAAACTGTTTTTT
cdr3_aa: CASSEALAQGSEKLFF
v_call: TRBV6-1
clone_size: once
d_call: TRBD1
j_call: TRBJ1-4

cdr3_nt: TGTGCCACCAGTGAGCTTACAGAAATCTGGCCCTACGAGCAGTACTTC
cdr3_aa: CATSELTEIWPYEQYF
v_call: TRBV24-1
clone_size: NA
d_call: NA
j_call: TRBJ2-7

cdr3_nt: TGTGCCAGCGGGGTCACAGGGGTCCTCTACGAGCAGTACTTC
cdr3_aa: CASGVTGVLYEQYF
v_call: TRBV28
clone_size: once
d_call: TRBD1
j_call: TRBJ2-7